The 6 T cell receptor beta chains in this list originate from one sample, sequenced in a study of cytomegalovirus exposure and HLA in healthy donors. The method was immunoSEQ multiplex PCR; TCRdb's version includes in-frame clones alone and lacks a portion of them. The table shows over 80,000 clones, with 85% occurring only once. Sequencing was performed on PBMCs. These receptor sequences come from a man between 18 and 29 years old in good health and CMV-seropositive.

The V call is TRBV11-2, the J call TRBJ2-5, with TRBD2 identical over 10 bases. The V gene's germline CDR1 is SGHAT and CDR2 FQNNGV. The V segment lost 0 bases and the J segment 2 bases; nucleotides outside the gene matches: 6. This CDR3 contains 17 residues. CDR3 coding DNA: TGTGCCAGCAGCTTAGATCGGTTAGCGGGGGGACAAGAGACCCAGTACTTC. Translation gives CASSLDRLAGGQETQYF. The full variable domain, completed using reference TRBV11-2 and TRBJ2-5, is EAGVAQSPRYKIIEKRQSVAFWCNPISGHATLYWYQQILGQGPKLLIQFQNNGVVDDSQLPKDRFSAERLKGVDSTLKIQPAKLEDSAVYLCASSLDRLAGGQETQYFGPGTRLLVL.

This clone has a handful of counts. The rearrangement links TRBV6-1 to TRBJ2-1; 11 bases line up with TRBD2. The CDR3 spans 15 residues. Germline loops: CDR1 MNHNS, CDR2 SASEGT. The V gene end was trimmed by 3 bases and the J gene end by 6 bases; junction bases not matched to a gene: 4. CDR3 bases: TGTGCCAGCAGTGATGGGACTAGCGGAGGCAATGAGCAGTTCTTC. Its protein product is CASSDGTSGGNEQFF.

This clone occurred a few times. This chain links TRBV5-1 with TRBJ2-3, with 11 bases identical to TRBD2. The CDR3 extends over 15 amino acids. The junction had 3 bases not matched to a gene; V was cut back by 4 bases and J by 2 bases. Germline V gene sequence: CDR1 SGHRS, CDR2 YFSETQ. The CDR3 region has the DNA TGCGCCAGCAGCCTGACTAGCGGGACCACAGATACGCAGTATTTT. This sequence encodes CASSLTSGTTDTQYF.

V is TRBV13 and J is TRBJ1-2; unclear D gene. The CDR3 sequence is 13 residues long. CDR1 is PRHDT, CDR2 FYEKMQ, per germline (reference sequence). The V end was cut by 0 bases, the J end by 2 bases, with 4 bases between. DNA for the CDR3: TGTGCCAGCAGCTTAGGACAGAACTATGGCTACACCTTC. Translation: CASSLGQNYGYTF.

The CDR3, as DNA: TGTGCCAGCAGGCCCCTAAACAGGGAGGGCGAAGTCTCCGAGCAGTACTTC. Translating gives CASRPLNREGEVSEQYF. This chain connects TRBV21-1 to TRBJ2-7; TRBD2 reflects the table's D call only, with no check against the DNA. TRBV21-1 is reported as a pseudogene. This CDR3 has 17 residues.

The chain recombines TRBV7-3 with TRBJ2-3, with 9 bases fitting TRBD2. CDR1 and CDR2 from the germline V gene are SGHTA and FQGTGA. V lost 5 bases, J lost 6 bases, and 12 bases stayed unmatched. This CDR3 comprises 16 residues. In nucleotides, the CDR3 is TGTGCCAGCAGCCCCTGGACTAGCGCCTCGGGGGATACGCAGTATTTT. It is translated as CASSPWTSASGDTQYF.